This T cell receptor beta chain was retrieved from a study of lymphopenia after photon versus proton radiotherapy. Overall study findings and caveats: Authors raise, but do not show, better survival with proton therapy. Post-nadir diversity loss with photons came from oligoclonal expansion, particularly CD8+ Temra cells. In patients who died, overall survival fell as post-nadir TCR diversity dropped more. Photon-treated patients lost naive T cells and TCR diversity; proton-treated stayed stable.

A word on this clone: Its specificity is not known.

Only in-frame clones appear in the TCRdb table, and some are missing; sequencing was by immunoSEQ multiplex PCR. This sample has tens of thousands of clones, with approximately 90% found just once. There are 15 residues in the CDR3. Trimming pared 9 bases from V and 0 bases from J, leaving 15 bases between. Looked up from germline, CDR1 is SNHLY and CDR2 is FYNNEI. The specimen was peripheral blood, collected from a patient treated with proton-based radiotherapy. The sequence came from an older man with esophageal cancer. This rearrangement joins TRBV2 to TRBJ1-5, with a tentative D call TRBD1 (5 bases). The CDR3 loop is CASWEDGHSNQPQHF. In nucleotides, the CDR3 is TGTGCCAGTTGGGAGGACGGACATAGCAATCAGCCCCAGCATTTT.